These 22 T cell receptor beta chains originate from one sample sequenced in a study of T-cell memory formation after mild COVID-19 (dated by TCRdb to the early 2020s). The library was made by 5' RACE. Instrument used: Illumina NovaSeq 6000. The raw public reads went through TCRdb reprocessing: fastp at Q25, MiXCR clone calling, in-frame beta chains kept. Rows are combined by CDR3 protein, so each entry shows the most common genes and DNA. A total of roughly 320,000 distinct CDR3 sequences appear in this sample, approximately 27% of them only once. The ten top clones hold 13% of the sample. The sequencing sample was made of PBMCs or a T cell subset sorted from them (not recorded which). The receptors here all came from an adult woman who had mild COVID-19 (a few samples of this study predate the infection). The sample titles of this study are shuffled in the database, so cell type and time point are left out; the donor was told from shared clones.

This clonotype showed up just a few times. The CDR3 region is CASSRSQALSYEQYF. The CDR3 DNA follows: TGTGCCAGCAGCCGGTCGCAGGCGCTATCCTACGAGCAGTACTTC. The genes are TRBV7-6 and TRBJ2-7; D call uncertain. Trimming cost V 5 bases and J 1 base, with 15 bases left between them. CDR3 length: 15 residues. Germline V gene data show CDR1 as SGHVS and CDR2 as FNYEAQ.

The sample holds a few counts of this clonotype. The V gene is TRBV24-1, the J gene TRBJ1-2; no firm D call. The CDR3 runs 14 residues. V shed 3 bases and J shed 8 bases, with 15 bases lying between them. Germline V CDR1 and CDR2: KGHDR, SFDVKD. CDR3 in DNA: TGTGCCACCAGTGATCGGGCCGTGAGAAAGGGCTACACCTTC. This encodes CATSDRAVRKGYTF.

In this sample, this clonotype turned up a few times. V usage is TRBV29-1 and J usage is TRBJ2-5, with D tentatively TRBD2 (6 bases). The V end was cut by 0 bases, the J end by 7 bases, with 15 bases between. Per germline, CDR1 SQVTM and CDR2 ANQGSEA. This CDR3 is 14 amino acids long. CDR3 coding DNA: TGCAGCGTTGAAGATGGGACCGGGGGAGGGACCCAGTACTTC. Translation gives CSVEDGTGGGTQYF.

V gene TRBV25-1 combines with J gene TRBJ2-2; D is undetermined. CDR1 MGHDK and CDR2 SYGVNS come from the germline V gene. CDR3 length: 12 residues. The V gene lost 11 bases and the J gene lost 2 bases, with 9 bases spanning the gap. The CDR3: CALAANTGELFF. The CDR3, as DNA: TGTGCCTTAGCCGCTAACACCGGGGAGCTGTTTTTT.

This clonotype was detected once. This chain links TRBV12-3 or TRBV12-4 with TRBJ2-2, with TRBD1 matching 7 bases. The CDR3 extends over 15 amino acids. The trim removed 0 bases at V and 7 bases at J, leaving 5 bases unmatched. The CDR3: CASSLAGGEGGELFF. CDR3 DNA: TGTGCCAGCAGTTTAGCAGGGGGCGAAGGCGGGGAGCTGTTTTTT.

This clonotype was seen a handful of times. Here the CDR3 reads CASSLDRGWYEQFF. CDR3 nucleotide sequence: TGTGCCAGCAGTTTGGACAGGGGGTGGTATGAGCAGTTCTTC. The V gene is TRBV7-2, the J gene TRBJ2-1, with 10 positions matching TRBD1. V lost 6 bases to trimming and J lost 8 bases; unmatched junction nucleotides: 7. The CDR3 contains 14 residues. Germline CDR1 reads SGHTA; CDR2 reads FQGNSA.

The gene calls are TRBV7-3 and TRBJ2-1; 10 nucleotides agree with TRBD2. CDR1 is SGHTA and CDR2 is FQGTGA in the germline V gene. The CDR3 consists of 16 residues. V lost 1 base and J lost 8; bases outside the gene matches: 8. The CDR3 nucleotides are TGTGCCAGCAGCTTAAATAGCGGGGGGATTACGGATGAGCAGTTCTTC. Translated: CASSLNSGGITDEQFF.

The sample holds a few counts of this clonotype. The chain is built from TRBV5-5 and TRBJ2-3; TRBD2 aligns across 8 bases. Trimming removed 0 bases from V and 5 bases from J; junction bases left unmatched: 8. CDR3 length: 16 amino acids. CDR1 is SGHKS, CDR2 YYEKEE, per germline (reference sequence). The CDR3 region has the DNA TGTGCCAGCAGCTTGGTCTTTCAGCGGGGGAGAGATACGCAGTATTTT. It specifies CASSLVFQRGRDTQYF.

This chain links TRBV20-1 with TRBJ2-3; 9 positions agree with TRBD2. This CDR3 spans 15 amino acids. CDR1 DFQATT and CDR2 SNEGSKA come from the germline V gene (reference sequence). J gave up 0 bases and V 5 bases, and 6 bases lay outside the gene matches. CDR3 region: CSAFSGGLSTDTQYF. The CDR3 DNA reads as TGCAGTGCTTTTAGCGGGGGTCTAAGCACAGATACGCAGTATTTT.

The chain couples TRBV19 to TRBJ1-1; D gene uncertain. The germline V gene encodes CDR1 LNHDA and CDR2 SQIVND (reference sequence). CDR3 length equals 15 residues. The germline V and J ends were trimmed by 6 bases and 1 base, with 15 bases remaining between them. CDR3 residues: CASRKVNRGNTEAFF. CDR3 bases: TGTGCCAGTAGGAAGGTTAACCGCGGGAACACTGAAGCTTTCTTT.

This clonotype was counted only a few times. The V call is TRBV12-3 or TRBV12-4, the J call TRBJ2-7; D not resolved. This CDR3 has 11 amino acids. V was shortened by 2 bases and J by 6 bases, with 5 bases between the two germline ends. The CDR3: CASSLTAEQYF. In nucleotides, the CDR3 is TGTGCCAGCAGTTTAACGGCCGAGCAGTACTTC.

This sequence joins TRBV11-3 and TRBJ2-5; a possible D gene is TRBD2 (5 bases). Germline V gene data show CDR1 as SGHNT and CDR2 as YENEEA. The CDR3 length is 13 residues. V lost 2 bases and J 5 bases, leaving 9 bases between the germline ends. CDR3 protein: CASSLHQRETQYF. CDR3 nucleotides: TGTGCCAGCAGCTTACACCAGCGGGAGACCCAGTACTTC.

This clonotype occurred a few times. J is TRBJ2-5 and V is TRBV4-1, with no clear D. CDR3 length: 15 amino acids. Deletions cut 1 base from V and 0 bases from J, with 9 bases between. In germline, CDR1 is MGHRA, CDR2 YSYEKL. The CDR3 region is CASSQANGNQETQYF. DNA of the CDR3: TGCGCCAGCAGCCAAGCTAACGGCAACCAAGAGACCCAGTACTTC.

This chain joins TRBV20-1 and TRBJ2-3, with 7 bases aligning to TRBD2. The CDR3 sequence is 16 residues long. Germline values: CDR1 DFQATT, CDR2 SNEGSKA (reference sequence). J gave up 0 bases and V 5 bases, and 11 bases lay outside the gene matches. The CDR3 DNA follows: TGCAGTGCTCAACACGCCGGGACTACCAGCACAGATACGCAGTATTTT. Translation: CSAQHAGTTSTDTQYF.

This clonotype was detected ten times or more. The rearrangement links TRBV7-9 to TRBJ2-1; 8 bases map to TRBD2. The trim removed 5 bases at V and 5 bases at J, leaving 14 bases unmatched. Germline lookup yields CDR1 SEHNR and CDR2 FQNEAQ (reference sequence). CDR3 length: 17 residues. CDR3 in DNA: TGTGCCAGCAGCGTATTAGCGGGATTTAAACCTAACAATGAGCAGTTCTTC. The encoded protein is CASSVLAGFKPNNEQFF.

This clonotype has a handful of counts. The chain joins TRBV5-5 to TRBJ1-1; the D gene is possibly TRBD1 (5 bases). This CDR3 has 15 amino acids. Between the trimmed V and J ends, which lost 0 bases and 4 bases, there was a span of 13 bases. CDR1 and CDR2 (germline): SGHKS, YYEKEE (reference sequence). This chain's CDR3 is CASSLDGGRSTEAFF. In DNA form, the CDR3 reads TGTGCCAGCAGCTTGGACGGGGGGAGAAGCACTGAAGCTTTCTTT.

This clonotype was recorded a few times. The chain employs TRBV27 and TRBJ2-7; 10 bases agree with TRBD2. The ends lost 0 bases at V and 3 bases at J; junction bases unmatched: 11. The CDR3 consists of 18 residues. Germline V lookup: CDR1 MNHEY, CDR2 SMNVEV (reference sequence). CDR3 protein: CASSLSLLAGPPGYEQYF. The CDR3 bases are TGTGCCAGCAGTTTATCGTTACTAGCGGGACCTCCTGGCTACGAGCAGTACTTC.

The rearrangement uses TRBV5-1 and TRBJ1-2; D gene unclear. The CDR3 extends over 12 amino acids. V was shortened by 4 bases and J by 6 bases, with 10 bases between the two germline ends. CDR1 SGHRS and CDR2 YFSETQ come from the germline V gene. The CDR3 DNA follows: TGCGCCAGCAGCCCGGACGGCGATGGCTACACCTTC. Protein: CASSPDGDGYTF. Variable domain in full (rest from reference TRBV5-1 and TRBJ1-2): KAGVTQTPRYLIKTRGQQVTLSCSPISGHRSVSWYQQTPGQGLQFLFEYFSETQRNKGNFPGRFSGRQFSNSRSEMNVSTLELGDSALYLCASSPDGDGYTFGSGTRLTVV.

This clonotype appeared once. The V and J genes are TRBV10-3 and TRBJ1-1, with D uncertain. The CDR3 runs to 14 residues. With 10 bases removed from V and 2 bases from J, the gap between germline ends came to 17 bases. Germline CDR1 and CDR2: ENHRY and SYGVKD. The CDR3 DNA sequence: TGTGCCACCTCAGTGCTACAGACCAACACTGAAGCTTTCTTT. This codes for CATSVLQTNTEAFF.

V usage is TRBV27 and J usage is TRBJ1-3; tentative D call: TRBD1 (6 bases). Germline V gene lookup returns CDR1 MNHEY and CDR2 SMNVEV (reference sequence). Trimming removed 6 bases from V and 4 bases from J, with 13 bases in between. The CDR3 spans 14 residues. DNA for the CDR3: TGTGCCAGCAGCAAATCAGGGGCCGGAAACACCATATATTTT. Its translation: CASSKSGAGNTIYF.

The chain combines TRBV4-1 with TRBJ2-2, with D maybe TRBD1 (5 bases). The CDR3 contains 15 residues. Germline V gives CDR1 MGHRA, CDR2 YSYEKL. V was cut by 5 bases and J by 5 bases, with 15 bases left in between. As DNA, the CDR3 is TGCGCCAGCAGCTCTAGTCGAACAGGAACCGGGGAGCTGTTTTTT. Protein: CASSSSRTGTGELFF.

V and J are TRBV12-3 or TRBV12-4 and TRBJ2-7, with TRBD1 identical over 7 bases. The J segment lost 4 bases and the V segment lost 6 bases, leaving 12 bases of the junction unmatched. The CDR3 has 15 amino acids. The CDR3 bases are TGTGCCAGCAGCCCCGACAGGGCGACTTCGTACGAGCAGTACTTC. This codes for CASSPDRATSYEQYF.